The sample holds a few counts of the clone carrying this T cell receptor (beta chain). The antigen is undetermined. V was cut by 2 bases and J by 12 bases, with 11 bases left in between. Per the germline V gene, CDR1 is ENHRY and CDR2 is SYGVKD. This CDR3 region has 12 residues. The sample is drawn from a study of T-cell memory formation after mild COVID-19. For the study at large: TCR clusters were largely donor specific.

Study-wide results and caveats: Mainly CM and EM harbored the contracting CD4+ clones; mainly EMRA harbored the CD8+ ones.

In TCRdb, the 5' RACE reads were re-called with MiXCR into one record per CDR3 protein. Here the sample spans some 210,000 distinct CDR3 sequences, roughly 30% being singletons. The TCR originated in an adult woman who had mild COVID-19 (a few samples of this study predate the infection). Cell type and time point are not known. This chain links TRBV10-3 with TRBJ2-4; TRBD2 might be the D (6 bases). Sequenced: PBMCs or a T cell subset sorted from them (not recorded which). The CDR3 here is CAISEPGDSQYF. The DNA for the CDR3 is TGTGCCATCAGTGAGCCGGGAGATTCTCAGTACTTC.